This T cell receptor beta chain was found in a study of PD-1 blockade in classical Hodgkin lymphoma. Findings of the study overall: Complete responders had baseline diversity similar to newly diagnosed patients.

Every single patient, without exception, relapsed after autologous stem cell transplantation, and brentuximab vedotin exposure varied. Sequencing was performed with immunoSEQ multiplex PCR; in TCRdb, only in-frame clones are kept and a portion is missing. This sample has about 58,000 clones, with approximately 90% found just once. Concerning this clone itself: The antigen is unknown.

There are 14 residues in the CDR3. Trimming pared 8 bases from V and 7 bases from J, leaving 18 bases between. Germline CDR1 MNHNS, CDR2 SASEGT. The origin of this receptor is a human donor with classical Hodgkin lymphoma. The chain couples TRBV6-1 to TRBJ1-5; no clear D gene. The sample here was peripheral blood mononuclear cells (PBMCs), taken before the second cycle of nivolumab. CDR3 loop: CASWWASGQQPQHF. CDR3 in DNA: TGTGCCAGCTGGTGGGCTTCGGGCCAGCAGCCCCAGCATTTT.